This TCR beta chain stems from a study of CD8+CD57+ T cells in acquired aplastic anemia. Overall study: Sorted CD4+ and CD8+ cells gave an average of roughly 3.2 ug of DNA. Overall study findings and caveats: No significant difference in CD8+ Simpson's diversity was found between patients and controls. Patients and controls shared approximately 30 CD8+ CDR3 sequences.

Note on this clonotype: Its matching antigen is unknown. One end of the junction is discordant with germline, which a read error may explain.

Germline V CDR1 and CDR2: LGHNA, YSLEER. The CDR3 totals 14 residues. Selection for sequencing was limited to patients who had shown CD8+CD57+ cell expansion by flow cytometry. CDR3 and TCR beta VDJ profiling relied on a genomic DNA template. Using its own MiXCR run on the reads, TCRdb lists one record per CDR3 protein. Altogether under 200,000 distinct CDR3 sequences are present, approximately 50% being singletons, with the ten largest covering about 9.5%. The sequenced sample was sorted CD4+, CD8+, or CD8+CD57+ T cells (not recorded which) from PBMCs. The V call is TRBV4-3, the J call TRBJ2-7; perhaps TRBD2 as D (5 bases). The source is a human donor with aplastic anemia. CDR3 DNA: TGCGCCAGCAGCTTGTCGAGGGAAATAGGCGAGCAGCACTTC. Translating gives CASSLSREIGEQHF.